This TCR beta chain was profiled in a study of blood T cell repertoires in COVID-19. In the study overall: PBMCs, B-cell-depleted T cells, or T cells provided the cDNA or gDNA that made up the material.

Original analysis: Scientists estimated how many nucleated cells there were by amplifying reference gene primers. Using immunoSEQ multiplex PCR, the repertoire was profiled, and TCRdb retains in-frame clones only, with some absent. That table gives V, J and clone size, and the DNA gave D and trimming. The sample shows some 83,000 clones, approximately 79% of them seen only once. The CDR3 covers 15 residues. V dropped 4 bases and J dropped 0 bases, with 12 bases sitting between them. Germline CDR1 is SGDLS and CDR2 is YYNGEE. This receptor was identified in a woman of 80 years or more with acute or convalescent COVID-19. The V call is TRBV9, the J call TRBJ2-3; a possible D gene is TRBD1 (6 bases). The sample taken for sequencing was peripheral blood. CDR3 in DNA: TGTGCCAGCAGCCGGGCAGGGGCTAGCACAGATACGCAGTATTTT. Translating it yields CASSRAGASTDTQYF. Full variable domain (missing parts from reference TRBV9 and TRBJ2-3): DSGVTQTPKHLITATGQRVTLRCSPRSGDLSVYWYQQSLDQGLQFLIQYYNGEERAKGNILERFSAQQFPDLHSELNLSSLELGDSALYFCASSRAGASTDTQYFGPGTRLTVL.